A single sample is the source of the 11 T cell receptor beta chains below, sequenced in a study of blood T cell repertoires in COVID-19. The repertoire was sequenced with immunoSEQ multiplex PCR; TCRdb's copy has only in-frame clones and lacks some. The table lists around 58,000 clones, approximately 85% of them singletons. The specimen sequenced was peripheral blood. The receptors here all came from a human donor in a cohort sampled during active COVID-19.

The chain has TRBV10-3 and TRBJ2-1; 8 bases align to TRBD1. There are 16 residues in the CDR3. Germline V gene lookup returns CDR1 ENHRY and CDR2 SYGVKD. V dropped 5 bases and J dropped 5; count of bases not matched to a gene: 11. The DNA of the CDR3 is TGTGCCATCAGTCAACCTCCAGGGGGCACCAACAATGAGCAGTTCTTC. The encoded protein is CAISQPPGGTNNEQFF.

CDR3 in amino acids: CASSLRANYGYTF. The CDR3 bases are TGTGCCAGCAGCTTGCGGGCTAACTATGGCTACACCTTC. The V call is TRBV5-6, the J call TRBJ1-2, with unresolved D. Germline lookup yields CDR1 SGHDT and CDR2 YYEEEE. CDR3 length equals 13 residues. Trimming removed 1 base from V and 0 bases from J, with 4 bases in between.

The chain carries TRBV7-8 and TRBJ1-2; 7 bases are a match to TRBD1. The CDR3 consists of 14 residues. With V trimmed by 2 bases and J by 7 bases, 7 bases remained unmatched. Looked up from germline, CDR1 is SGHVS and CDR2 is FQNEAQ. CDR3 sequence (DNA): TGTGCCAGCAGCTTACAGCAGGGGGTGTTTGGCTACACCTTC. Protein product: CASSLQQGVFGYTF.

V gene TRBV12-3 or TRBV12-4 combines with J gene TRBJ2-3; possibly TRBD1 for D (6 bases). This CDR3 has 13 amino acids. The V end lost 6 bases, the J end lost 2 bases, and 9 bases lay between the germline ends. CDR3 loop: CASSTGITDTQYF. The CDR3 DNA sequence: TGTGCCAGCAGCACAGGGATCACAGATACGCAGTATTTT.

The rearrangement uses TRBV6-5 and TRBJ2-7; 8 nucleotides match TRBD1. The CDR3 is 14 amino acids. J gave up 2 bases and V 5 bases, and 5 bases lay outside the gene matches. Per germline, CDR1 MNHEY and CDR2 SVGAGI. This chain's CDR3 is CASSPQGVAYEQYF. The CDR3 DNA is TGTGCCAGCAGTCCACAGGGGGTGGCCTACGAGCAGTACTTC.

The chain carries TRBV7-2 and TRBJ2-2, with 9 nucleotides matching TRBD2. Germline CDR1 SGHTA, CDR2 FQGNSA. Trimming cost V 2 bases and J 5 bases; bases outside gene matches: 9. The CDR3 is 17 amino acids. The CDR3 DNA is TGTGCCAGCAGCTTACTGCTAGCGGGGCCGAGGACCGGGGAGCTGTTTTTT. Translation: CASSLLLAGPRTGELFF. Full variable domain (outside the CDR3, taken from reference TRBV7-2 and TRBJ2-2): GAGVSQSPSNKVTEKGKDVELRCDPISGHTALYWYRQSLGQGLEFLIYFQGNSAPDKSGLPSDRFSAERTGGSVSTLTIQRTQQEDSAVYLCASSLLLAGPRTGELFFGEGSRLTVL.

The rearrangement uses TRBV19 and TRBJ1-4; no definite D call. The germline V gene has CDR1 LNHDA and CDR2 SQIVND (reference sequence). There are 14 residues in the CDR3. With 7 bases removed from V and 4 bases from J, the gap between germline ends came to 13 bases. CDR3 DNA sequence: TGTGCCAGTACCGGTGGGTGGAGTAATGAAAAACTGTTTTTT. It specifies CASTGGWSNEKLFF. Combining the CDR3 with reference TRBV19 and TRBJ1-4 gives the whole variable domain DGGITQSPKYLFRKEGQNVTLSCEQNLNHDAMYWYRQDPGQGLRLIYYSQIVNDFQKGDIAEGYSVSREKKESFPLTVTSAQKNPTAFYLCASTGGWSNEKLFFGSGTQLSVL.

The chain has TRBV11-3 and TRBJ1-2, with TRBD1 as a possible D gene (5 bases). The CDR3 runs to 15 residues. V lost 5 bases, J lost 0 bases, and 13 bases lay in between. Germline-derived CDR1 and CDR2 are SGHNT and YENEEA. CDR3 DNA: TGTGCCAGCAGCGACGCTCAGGGTACTAACTATGGCTACACCTTC. Its protein is CASSDAQGTNYGYTF.

The V and J genes are TRBV10-1 and TRBJ2-3; D may be TRBD1 (5 bases). Germline CDR1 WNHNN, CDR2 SYGVQD (reference sequence). The CDR3 consists of 13 residues. V was trimmed by 5 bases and J by 1 base, leaving 7 bases between them. CDR3 DNA sequence: TGCGCCAGCAGTCCGACAGGCACAGATACGCAGTATTTT. Protein product: CASSPTGTDTQYF.

The chain carries TRBV9 and TRBJ1-2, with a tentative D call TRBD1 (5 bases). Trimming pared 4 bases from V and 8 bases from J, leaving 21 bases between. The CDR3 contains 15 residues. Germline V lookup: CDR1 SGDLS, CDR2 YYNGEE. CDR3 residues: CASSPTGTAGEGYTF. Written as DNA, the CDR3 is TGTGCCAGCAGCCCTACCGGGACTGCCGGTGAGGGCTACACCTTC.

The chain uses TRBV6-5 and TRBJ1-2; D is possibly TRBD1 (6 bases). The CDR3 consists of 13 residues. Germline V lookup: CDR1 MNHEY, CDR2 SVGAGI. The V end lost 6 bases, the J end lost 4 bases, and 12 bases lay between the germline ends. The CDR3 protein is CASRQGQFYGYTF. The CDR3 DNA reads as TGTGCCAGCAGGCAAGGACAGTTCTATGGCTACACCTTC.